What follows are 2 T cell receptor beta chains derived from one specimen sequenced in a study of low-dose radiotherapy and immunotherapy resistance in tumors. Time point described: before trial treatment. Primers targeting TRAV and TRBV primed first-strand cDNA, covering alpha and beta chains. Over around 19 PCR cycles, TCRs were amplified from a constant-region primer and V-primer adapter. TCRdb reprocessed the reads via MiXCR and lists one record per CDR3 protein. Of almost 40,000 distinct CDR3 sequences listed, roughly 28% were seen once; the top ten hold roughly 4%. This specimen consisted of PBMCs, obtained before treatment. The receptors were gathered from a male donor with gallbladder cancer.

The genes are TRBV6-1 and TRBJ1-1, with 11 bases fitting TRBD1. This CDR3 spans 16 amino acids. Germline CDR1 MNHNS, CDR2 SASEGT. V trimming: 6 bases; J trimming: 6 bases; junction bases outside the gene matches: 12. The CDR3 nucleotides read TGTGCCAGCAGCCTCGGACAGGGGGCCTCGGGGTCTGAAGCTTTCTTT. This sequence encodes CASSLGQGASGSEAFF.

This clonotype came up many times. Mismatch with germline at one junction end may stem from a read error. This chain connects TRBV7-9 to TRBJ1-1; weak D call: TRBD1 (5 bases). Germline V gives CDR1 SEHNR, CDR2 FQNEAQ (reference sequence). The CDR3 length is 16 residues. In nucleotides, the CDR3 is TGTGCCAGCAGCTTAGCCCGGGGACTCCAGAACCCTGAAGCTTTCTTT. Its translation is CASSLARGLQNPEAFF.